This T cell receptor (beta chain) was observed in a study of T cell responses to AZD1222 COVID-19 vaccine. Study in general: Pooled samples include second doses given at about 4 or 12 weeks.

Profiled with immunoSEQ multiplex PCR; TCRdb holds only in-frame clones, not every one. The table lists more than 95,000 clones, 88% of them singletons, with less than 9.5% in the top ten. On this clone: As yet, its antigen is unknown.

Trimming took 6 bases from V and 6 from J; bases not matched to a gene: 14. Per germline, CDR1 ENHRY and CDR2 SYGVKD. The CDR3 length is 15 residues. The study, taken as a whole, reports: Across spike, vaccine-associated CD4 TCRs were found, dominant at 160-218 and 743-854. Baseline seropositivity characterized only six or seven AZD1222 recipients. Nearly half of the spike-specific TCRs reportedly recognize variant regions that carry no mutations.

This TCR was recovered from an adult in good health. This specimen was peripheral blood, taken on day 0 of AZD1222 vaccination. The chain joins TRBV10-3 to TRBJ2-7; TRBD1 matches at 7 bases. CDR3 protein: CAISDFNGQDAEQYF. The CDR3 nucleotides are TGTGCCATCAGCGACTTCAACGGACAGGACGCCGAGCAGTACTTC.